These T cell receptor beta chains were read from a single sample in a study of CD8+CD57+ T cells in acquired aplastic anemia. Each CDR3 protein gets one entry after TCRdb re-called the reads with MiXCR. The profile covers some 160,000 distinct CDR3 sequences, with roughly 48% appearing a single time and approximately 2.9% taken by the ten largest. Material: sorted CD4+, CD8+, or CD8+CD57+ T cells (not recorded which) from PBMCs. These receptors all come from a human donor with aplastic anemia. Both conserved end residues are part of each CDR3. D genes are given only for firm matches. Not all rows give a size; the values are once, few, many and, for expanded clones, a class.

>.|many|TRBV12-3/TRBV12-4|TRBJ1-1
CASSLGSTNTEAFF
TGTGCCAGCAGTTTAGGCAGTACCAACACTGAAGCTTTCTTT
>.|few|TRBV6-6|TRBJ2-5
CASSFGTPRTQYF
TGTGCCAGCAGTTTTGGGACGCCAAGGACCCAGTACTTC
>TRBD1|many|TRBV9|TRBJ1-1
CASSPRGTAMNTEAFF
TGTGCCAGCAGCCCCCGTGGGACAGCCATGAACACTGAAGCTTTCTTT
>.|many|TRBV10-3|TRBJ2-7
CAISVSSDSYEQYF
TGTGCCATCAGTGTAAGCAGCGACTCCTACGAGCAGTACTTC
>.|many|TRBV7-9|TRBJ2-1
CASSRLRSGNEQFF
TGTGCCAGCAGCCGCCTCAGGTCGGGGAATGAGCAGTTCTTC
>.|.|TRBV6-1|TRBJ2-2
CASSARTANTGELFF
TGTGCCAGCAGTGCCAGGACAGCGAACACCGGGGAGCTGTTTTTT
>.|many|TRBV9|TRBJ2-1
CASSAELGEQFF
TGTGCCAGCAGCGCTGAATTGGGTGAGCAGTTCTTC
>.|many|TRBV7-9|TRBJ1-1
CASRSRQLEAFF
TGTGCCAGCAGGTCTAGACAGCTTGAAGCTTTCTTT
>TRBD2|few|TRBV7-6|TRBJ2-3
CASSTSGGGTQYF
TGTGCCAGCAGCACAAGCGGGGGGGGTACGCAGTATTTT
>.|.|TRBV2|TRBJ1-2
CASMDWNGYTF
TGTGCCAGCATGGACTGGAATGGCTACACCTTC
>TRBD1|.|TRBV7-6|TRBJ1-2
CASSSDRGREANYGYTF
TGTGCCAGCAGCTCGGACAGGGGGCGCGAAGCTAACTATGGCTACACCTTC
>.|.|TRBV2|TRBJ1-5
CASSEGRPNQPQHF
TGTGCCAGCAGTGAAGGCCGCCCCAATCAGCCCCAGCATTTT
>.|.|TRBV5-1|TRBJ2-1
CASSETRGGYNEQFF
TGCGCCAGCAGCGAGACTCGAGGAGGCTACAATGAGCAGTTCTTC
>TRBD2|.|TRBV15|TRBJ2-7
CATSRDYGGGLYEQYF
TGTGCCACCAGCAGAGATTATGGGGGAGGGCTCTACGAGCAGTACTTC
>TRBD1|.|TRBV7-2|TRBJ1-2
CASRIGTGYGYTF
TGTGCCAGCAGAATCGGGACAGGGTATGGCTACACCTTC
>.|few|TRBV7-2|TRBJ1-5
CASSPSAGQPQHF
TGTGCCAGCAGCCCAAGTGCGGGTCAGCCCCAGCATTTT
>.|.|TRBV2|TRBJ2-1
CASSELAYNEQFF
TGTGCCAGCAGTGAATTGGCATACAATGAGCAGTTCTTC
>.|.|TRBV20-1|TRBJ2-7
CSAQRDEQYF
TGCAGTGCTCAAAGAGACGAGCAGTACTTC
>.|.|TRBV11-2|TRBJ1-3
CASSPDPIGSGNTIYF
TGTGCCAGCAGCCCCGACCCTATCGGGTCTGGAAACACCATATATTTT
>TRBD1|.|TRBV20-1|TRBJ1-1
CSAGGQAGHTEAFF
TGCAGTGCTGGCGGACAGGCAGGGCACACTGAAGCTTTCTTT
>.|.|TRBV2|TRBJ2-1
CASSYGRSNEQFF
TGTGCCAGCAGTTACGGACGGAGCAATGAGCAGTTCTTC
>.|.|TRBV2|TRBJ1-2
CASSLGAYGYTF
TGTGCCAGCAGTTTGGGGGCCTATGGCTACACCTTC
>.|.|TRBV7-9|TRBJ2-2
CASSLTAGRAGELFF
TGTGCCAGCAGCTTAACGGCGGGGCGGGCTGGGGAGCTGTTTTTT
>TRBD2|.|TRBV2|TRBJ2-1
CASSEQRRGGLLF
TGTGCCAGCAGTGAACAGAGGCGGGGGGGTTTGCTCTTC
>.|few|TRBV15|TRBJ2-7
CATSSSRGAYEQYF
TGTGCCACCAGCAGTTCCAGGGGCGCCTACGAGCAGTACTTC
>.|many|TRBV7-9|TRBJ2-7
CASSFALDSREQYF
TGTGCCAGCAGCTTCGCGCTCGATTCGAGGGAGCAGTACTTC
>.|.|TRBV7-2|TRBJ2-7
CASSLGGGGRFEQYF
TGTGCCAGCAGCTTAGGGGGAGGGGGCAGATTCGAGCAGTACTTC
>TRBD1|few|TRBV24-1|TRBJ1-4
CATSDPTGEDEKLFF
TGTGCCACCAGTGATCCCACAGGGGAGGATGAAAAACTGTTTTTT
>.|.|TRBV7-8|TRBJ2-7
CASSLMTDEQYF
TGTGCCAGCAGCCTAATGACGGACGAGCAGTACTTC
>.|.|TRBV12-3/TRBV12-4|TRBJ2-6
CASSQGGPNVLTF
TGTGCCAGCAGCCAGGGGGGCCCCAACGTCCTGACTTTC
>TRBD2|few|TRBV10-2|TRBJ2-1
CASGLAGTYNEQFF
TGCGCCAGCGGACTAGCGGGGACCTACAATGAGCAGTTCTTC
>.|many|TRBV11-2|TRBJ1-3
CASSPDRILRAGNTIYF
TGTGCCAGCAGCCCGGATCGTATTTTGAGGGCTGGAAACACCATATATTTT
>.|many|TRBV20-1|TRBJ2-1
CSAGQRPYNEQFF
TGCAGTGCTGGACAACGCCCCTACAATGAGCAGTTCTTC
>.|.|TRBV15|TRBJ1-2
CATSTERYGYTF
TGTGCCACCAGCACAGAAAGATATGGCTACACCTTC
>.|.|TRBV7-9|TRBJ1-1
CASSLRGTEAFF
TGTGCCAGCAGCTTACGCGGGACTGAAGCCTTCTTT
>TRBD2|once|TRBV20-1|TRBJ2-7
CSAIERLAAEGEQYF
TGCAGTGCTATCGAAAGACTAGCCGCCGAGGGTGAGCAGTACTTC
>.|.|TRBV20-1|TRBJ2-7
CSARDKDMKYEQYF
TGCAGTGCTAGAGATAAGGACATGAAGTACGAGCAGTACTTC
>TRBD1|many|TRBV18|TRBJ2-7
CASSPGQGPYEQYF
TGTGCCAGCAGTCCGGGACAGGGTCCCTACGAGCAGTACTTC
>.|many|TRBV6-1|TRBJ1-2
CASSEYSYGYTF
TGTGCCAGCAGTGAATACAGCTATGGCTACACCTTC
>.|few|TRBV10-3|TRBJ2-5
CAISERPKQETQYF
TGTGCCATCAGTGAGAGACCAAAACAAGAGACCCAGTACTTC
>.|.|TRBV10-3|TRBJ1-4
CAISEGGRGANEKLFF
TGTGCCATCAGTGAGGGAGGGCGCGGAGCTAATGAAAAACTGTTTTTT
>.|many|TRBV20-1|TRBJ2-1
CSATGLPSSYNEQFF
TGCAGTGCTACGGGCCTTCCCAGCTCCTACAATGAGCAGTTCTTC
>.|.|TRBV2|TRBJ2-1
CASSERRWGREQFF
TGTGCCAGCAGTGAACGACGATGGGGGAGGGAGCAGTTCTTC
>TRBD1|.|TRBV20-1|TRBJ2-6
CSASGNPGQRLSGANVLTF
TGCAGTGCTAGTGGAAACCCGGGACAGAGGCTCTCTGGGGCCAACGTCCTGACTTTC
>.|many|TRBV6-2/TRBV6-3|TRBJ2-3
CASTRDGTDTQYF
TGTGCCAGCACTCGGGACGGCACAGATACGCAGTATTTT
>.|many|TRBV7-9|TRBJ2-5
CASSFGGETQYF
TGTGCCAGCAGCTTTGGTGGAGAGACCCAGTACTTC
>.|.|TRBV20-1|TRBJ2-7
CSGTQGWDEQYF
TGCAGTGGAACGCAGGGTTGGGACGAGCAGTACTTC
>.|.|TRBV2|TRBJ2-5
CASKEWDATETQYF
TGTGCCAGCAAAGAATGGGACGCGACAGAGACCCAGTACTTC
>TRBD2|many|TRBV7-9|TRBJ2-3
CASSWEGTDTQYF
TGTGCCAGCAGCTGGGAGGGAACAGATACGCAGTATTTT
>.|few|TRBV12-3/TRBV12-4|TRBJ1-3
CASTLWGAGNTTYF
.
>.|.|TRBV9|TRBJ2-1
CASSVGAGTTYNEQFF
TGTGCCAGCAGCGTAGGTGCGGGAACAACCTACAATGAGCAGTTCTTC
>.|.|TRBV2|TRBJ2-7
CASRKEGLLYEQYF
TGTGCCAGCAGGAAGGAGGGACTTCTCTACGAGCAGTACTTC
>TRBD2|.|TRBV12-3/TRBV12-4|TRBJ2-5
CASRAGSGKETQYF
TGTGCCAGCAGGGCGGGTAGCGGGAAAGAGACCCAGTACTTC
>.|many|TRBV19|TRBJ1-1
CASSMVPRGLNTEAFF
TGTGCCAGTAGTATGGTACCCCGGGGGCTGAACACTGAAGCTTTCTTT
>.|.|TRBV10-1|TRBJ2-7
CASSERRGYEQYF
TGCGCCAGCAGTGAGCGGCGTGGGTACGAGCAGTACTTC
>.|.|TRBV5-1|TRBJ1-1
CASSLTVMNTEAFF
TGCGCCAGCAGCTTGACAGTTATGAACACTGAAGCTTTCTTT